Listed here are 19 T cell receptor beta chains from one sample, sequenced in a study of cytomegalovirus exposure and HLA in healthy donors. Amplification used 60 Vbeta primers and 13 Jbeta primers. Assay used: immunoSEQ multiplex PCR; TCRdb lists only in-frame clones, some missing. The data hold some 150,000 clones, with around 80% observed a single time. Sequencing input: PBMCs. These receptors came from a man between 50 and 59 years old in good health and CMV-seronegative.

The chain recombines TRBV6-1 with TRBJ2-7; D is possibly TRBD1 (6 bases). The CDR3 extends over 13 amino acids. V dropped 3 bases and J dropped 3 bases, with 9 bases sitting between them. Germline loops: CDR1 MNHNS, CDR2 SASEGT. The CDR3 is CASSEWTDYEQYF. In DNA form, the CDR3 reads TGTGCCAGCAGTGAGTGGACAGACTACGAGCAGTACTTC.

CDR3: CAWSPPHLGRRGTYEQYF. As DNA, the CDR3 is TGTGCCTGGAGTCCTCCACACCTCGGACGCAGGGGAACCTACGAGCAGTACTTC. The chain links TRBV30 to TRBJ2-7; D is possibly TRBD1 (6 bases). This CDR3 is 18 amino acids long. Per the germline V gene, CDR1 is GTSNPN and CDR2 is SVGIG (reference sequence). The germline V and J ends were trimmed by 2 bases and 2 bases, with 25 bases remaining between them.

V is TRBV13 and J is TRBJ2-1; D may be TRBD2 (7 bases). From germline, CDR1 is PRHDT and CDR2 FYEKMQ (reference sequence). V was trimmed by 4 bases and J by 2 bases, leaving 24 bases between them. The CDR3 contains 19 residues. The CDR3 DNA sequence: TGTGCCAGCAGCTACAGTCCGGGTGGGGGGGCTTTTACCTACAATGAGCAGTTCTTC. Its protein is CASSYSPGGGAFTYNEQFF.

The CDR3, as DNA: TGCGCCAGCAGCCTTCTCGGAGTCGGCGGTACGGGAGAGACCCAGTACTTC. Protein sequence: CASSLLGVGGTGETQYF. This chain uses TRBV5-1 with TRBJ2-5; D remains ambiguous. V dropped 4 bases and J dropped 4 bases, with 23 bases sitting between them. The CDR3 contains 17 residues. Germline V gene lookup returns CDR1 SGHRS and CDR2 YFSETQ. Combining the CDR3 with reference TRBV5-1 and TRBJ2-5 gives the whole variable domain KAGVTQTPRYLIKTRGQQVTLSCSPISGHRSVSWYQQTPGQGLQFLFEYFSETQRNKGNFPGRFSGRQFSNSRSEMNVSTLELGDSALYLCASSLLGVGGTGETQYFGPGTRLLVL.

The chain combines TRBV28 with TRBJ1-2; the match to TRBD1 covers 8 bases. The germline V gene has CDR1 MDHEN and CDR2 SYDVKM. CDR3 length: 15 amino acids. Trimming took 2 bases from V and 6 from J; bases not matched to a gene: 8. The CDR3, as DNA: TGTGCCAGCAGTTTAACTCATCAGGGGGCGAATGGCTACACCTTC. It is translated as CASSLTHQGANGYTF.

This clone was counted once. The chain is built from TRBV5-4 and TRBJ2-7; TRBD2 agrees at 7 bases. V gave up 2 bases and J gave up 7 bases; unmatched junction bases: 6. CDR1 is SGHNT and CDR2 is YYREEE in the germline V gene (reference sequence). There are 13 residues in the CDR3. CDR3 region: CASSFQRAGEQYF. Written as DNA, the CDR3 is TGTGCCAGCAGCTTCCAGCGAGCGGGGGAGCAGTACTTC.

This clone was counted between two and nine times. CDR3 loop: CASSKNSGANVLTF. In DNA form, the CDR3 reads TGTGCCAGCAGCAAAAACTCTGGGGCCAACGTCCTGACTTTC. The chain couples TRBV6-5 to TRBJ2-6; D remains unclear. V lost 6 bases and J 0 bases, leaving 6 bases between the germline ends. There are 14 residues in the CDR3. The germline V gene has CDR1 MNHEY and CDR2 SVGAGI.

This rearrangement joins TRBV14 to TRBJ2-5; D remains ambiguous. The CDR3 has 12 residues. V was clipped by 4 bases and J by 5 bases, with 8 bases between them. Germline values: CDR1 SGHDN, CDR2 FVKESK. CDR3: CASSLGVETQYF. Here the CDR3 DNA reads TGTGCCAGCAGCCTTGGAGTGGAGACCCAGTACTTC.

This chain connects TRBV5-6 to TRBJ2-1; 7 positions match TRBD2. Trimming took 6 bases from V and 4 from J; bases not matched to a gene: 16. Germline V gene sequence: CDR1 SGHDT, CDR2 YYEEEE. There are 17 residues in the CDR3. The DNA of the CDR3 is TGTGCCAGCAACATTCGAGCGGGGTCATCAGGGTACAATGAGCAGTTCTTC. The encoded protein is CASNIRAGSSGYNEQFF.

This clone was picked up a small number of times. Other DNA sequences in the sample encode the same CDR3. Here the CDR3 DNA reads TGTGCCAGCAGTTCCGGGACAGGGAATAATCAGCCCCAGCATTTT. It translates to CASSSGTGNNQPQHF. This chain links TRBV2 with TRBJ1-5; 9 bases map to TRBD1. Germline V gene data show CDR1 as SNHLY and CDR2 as FYNNEI. This CDR3 is built from 15 residues. V shed 5 bases, J shed 4 bases, and the junction held 6 bases outside the gene matches.

The V and J genes are TRBV19 and TRBJ1-3; the D gene is possibly TRBD1 (5 bases). Trimming pared 4 bases from V and 1 base from J, leaving 17 bases between. The CDR3 covers 17 residues. Germline CDR1 reads LNHDA; CDR2 reads SQIVND (reference sequence). The CDR3 reads CASSRGDVLVSGNTIYF. DNA of the CDR3: TGTGCCAGTAGTAGGGGGGATGTACTGGTTTCTGGAAACACCATATATTTT.

This chain uses TRBV5-4 with TRBJ2-7; TRBD2 might be the D (5 bases). Germline CDR1 is SGHNT and CDR2 is YYREEE (reference sequence). The V and J ends lost 2 bases and 1 base respectively, with 13 bases between them. The CDR3 loop spans 15 amino acids. DNA for the CDR3: TGTGCCAGCAGCTTTCCCAGCGGAGGTTCCTACGAGCAGTACTTC. This translates into CASSFPSGGSYEQYF.

The CDR3 loop reads CASSSSGSAPLHF. In nucleotides, the CDR3 is TGTGCCAGCAGTTCTTCAGGGTCCGCACCCCTCCACTTT. This chain connects TRBV6-6 to TRBJ1-6; perhaps TRBD1 as D (5 bases). The length of the CDR3 is 13 residues. CDR1 is MNHNY and CDR2 is SVGAGI in the germline V gene (reference sequence). V was shortened by 4 bases and J by 11 bases, with 12 bases between the two germline ends.

This sequence joins TRBV28 and TRBJ2-2; TRBD1 might be the D (6 bases). Germline V gene lookup returns CDR1 MDHEN and CDR2 SYDVKM. The V and J ends lost 2 bases and 5 bases respectively, with 6 bases between them. The CDR3 has 13 amino acids. This CDR3 reads CASSLRGTGELFF. The CDR3 DNA follows: TGTGCCAGCAGTTTAAGGGGGACCGGGGAGCTGTTTTTT.

Only a few counts were recorded for this clone. This same CDR3 is encoded by further DNA sequences in the sample. The chain couples TRBV18 to TRBJ1-1; possible D gene TRBD1, 6 bases. The CDR3 is 14 amino acids. Germline V lookup: CDR1 KGHSH, CDR2 LQKENI. V was clipped by 6 bases and J by 0 bases, with 11 bases between them. As DNA, the CDR3 is TGTGCCAGCTCCCTGGACAGCTTGAACACTGAAGCTTTCTTT. This sequence encodes CASSLDSLNTEAFF.

The DNA for the CDR3 is TGTGCCAGCAGTAGACAGGGTGAGACCGGTGGCTACACCTTC. It translates to CASSRQGETGGYTF. The chain links TRBV2 to TRBJ1-2, with 7 bases matching TRBD1. CDR3 length: 14 residues. The germline V gene has CDR1 SNHLY and CDR2 FYNNEI. V shed 5 bases, J shed 7 bases, and the junction held 10 bases outside the gene matches. Combining the CDR3 with reference TRBV2 and TRBJ1-2 gives the whole variable domain EPEVTQTPSHQVTQMGQEVILRCVPISNHLYFYWYRQILGQKVEFLVSFYNNEISEKSEIFDDQFSVERPDGSNFTLKIRSTKLEDSAMYFCASSRQGETGGYTFGSGTRLTVV.

This chain links TRBV6-1 with TRBJ1-5; TRBD1 matches 8 bases. This CDR3 spans 14 amino acids. Trimming removed 7 bases from V and 4 bases from J; junction bases left unmatched: 6. Germline values: CDR1 MNHNS, CDR2 SASEGT. The CDR3 region has the DNA TGTGCCAGCACCGCCGGGACAGGTAATCAGCCCCAGCATTTT. It specifies CASTAGTGNQPQHF.

This sequence joins TRBV5-1 and TRBJ2-1; D is unclear. Germline lookup yields CDR1 SGHRS and CDR2 YFSETQ. Deletions cut 4 bases from V and 6 bases from J, with 17 bases between. The CDR3 spans 15 residues. The CDR3 protein is CASSLLGSVFNEQFF. As DNA, the CDR3 is TGCGCCAGCAGCCTCCTCGGGTCTGTTTTCAATGAGCAGTTCTTC.

CDR3 protein: CASSLEGVKETQYF. CDR3 coding DNA: TGTGCCAGCAGCTTAGAGGGGGTTAAAGAGACCCAGTACTTC. This sequence joins TRBV5-8 and TRBJ2-5, with a possible D match to TRBD1 (6 bases). The CDR3 contains 14 residues. Trimming removed 2 bases from V and 3 bases from J, with 11 bases in between. Germline V gene data show CDR1 as SGHTS and CDR2 as YDEGEE.